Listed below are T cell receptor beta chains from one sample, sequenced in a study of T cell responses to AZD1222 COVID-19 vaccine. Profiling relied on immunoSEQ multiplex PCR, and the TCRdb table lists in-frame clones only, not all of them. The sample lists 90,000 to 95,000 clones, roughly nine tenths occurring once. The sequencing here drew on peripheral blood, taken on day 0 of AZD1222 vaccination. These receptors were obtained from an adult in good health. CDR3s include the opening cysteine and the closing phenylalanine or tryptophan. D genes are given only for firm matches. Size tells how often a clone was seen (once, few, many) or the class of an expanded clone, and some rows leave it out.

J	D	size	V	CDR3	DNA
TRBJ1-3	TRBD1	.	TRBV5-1	CASSLNPVGAGGLFSGNTIYF	TGCGCCAGCAGCTTAAACCCCGTAGGTGCAGGGGGTTTATTCTCTGGAAACACCATATATTTT
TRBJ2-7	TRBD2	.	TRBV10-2	CASSGQREGYEQYF	TGCGCCAGCAGTGGACAGCGGGAGGGTTACGAGCAGTACTTC
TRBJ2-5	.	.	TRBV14	CASSHVQETQYF	TGTGCCAGCAGCCATGTACAAGAGACCCAGTACTTC
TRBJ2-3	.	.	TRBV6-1	CASRNGQSTDTQYF	TGTGCCAGCAGAAATGGACAGTCCACAGATACGCAGTATTTT
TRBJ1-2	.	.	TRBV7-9	CASSPEGYGYTF	TGTGCCAGCAGCCCTGAGGGCTATGGCTACACCTTC
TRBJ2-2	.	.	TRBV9	CASSVGGGELFF	TGTGCCAGCAGCGTAGGGGGCGGGGAGCTGTTTTTT
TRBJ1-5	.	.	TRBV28	CASSFGGFSNQPQHF	TGTGCCAGCAGTTTCGGAGGGTTTAGCAATCAGCCCCAGCATTTT
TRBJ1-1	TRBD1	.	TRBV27	CASRYRGQITEAFF	TGTGCCAGCAGGTACAGGGGGCAGATCACTGAAGCTTTCTTT
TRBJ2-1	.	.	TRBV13	CASSLGGGLRFYNEQFF	TGTGCCAGCAGCTTAGGCGGGGGGCTGAGATTTTACAATGAGCAGTTCTTC
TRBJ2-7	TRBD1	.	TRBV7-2	CASSLGTVYEQYF	TGTGCCAGCAGCTTGGGGACAGTCTACGAGCAGTACTTC
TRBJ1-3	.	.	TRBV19	CASSTGQFLGNTIYF	TGTGCCAGTAGTACAGGACAGTTTCTCGGAAACACCATATATTTT
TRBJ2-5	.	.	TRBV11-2	CASSSPAESGETQYF	TGTGCCAGCAGCTCACCGGCGGAGAGCGGGGAGACCCAGTACTTC
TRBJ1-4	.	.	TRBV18	CASSLEREFVF	TGTGCCAGCTCCCTGGAAAGGGAGTTTGTTTTT
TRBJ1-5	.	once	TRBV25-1	CASSGGLLQHF	TGTGCCAGCAGTGGCGGCTTACTTCAGCATTTT
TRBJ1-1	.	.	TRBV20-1	CSLLLNTEAFF	TGCAGTCTACTGCTGAACACTGAAGCTTTCTTT
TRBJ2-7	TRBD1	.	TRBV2	CASWDRGSYEQYF	TGTGCCAGCTGGGACAGGGGATCGTACGAGCAGTACTTC
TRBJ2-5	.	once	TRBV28	CASSSLTWERSQETQYF	TGTGCCAGCAGTTCTCTAACTTGGGAAAGGTCACAAGAGACCCAGTACTTC
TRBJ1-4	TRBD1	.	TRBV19	CASSLQRTGGGQLFF	TGTGCCAGTAGCCTGCAGAGGACAGGGGGCGGTCAACTGTTTTTT
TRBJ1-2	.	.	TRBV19	CASSIKGTDYGYTF	TGTGCCAGTAGTATTAAGGGAACTGACTATGGCTACACCTTC
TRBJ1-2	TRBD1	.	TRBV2	CASSDRGAYGYTF	TGTGCCAGCAGCGACAGGGGCGCTTATGGCTACACCTTC
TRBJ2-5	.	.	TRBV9	CASSVDQVFQETQYF	TGTGCCAGCAGCGTAGACCAAGTGTTTCAAGAGACCCAGTACTTC
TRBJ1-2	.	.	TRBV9	CASSARGAGYTF	TGTGCCAGCAGCGCGAGGGGGGCTGGCTACACCTTC
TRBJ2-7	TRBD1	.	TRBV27	CASSSPGQGAYEQYF	TGTGCCAGCAGTAGCCCGGGACAGGGGGCTTACGAGCAGTACTTC
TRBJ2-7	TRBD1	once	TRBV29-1	CSVEVRGREQYF	TGCAGCGTTGAAGTGAGGGGGCGGGAGCAGTACTTC
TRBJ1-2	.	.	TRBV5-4	CASSLDRNYGYTF	TGTGCCAGCAGCCTAGACAGGAACTATGGCTACACCTTC
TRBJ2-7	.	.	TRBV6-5	CASSIYRGEQYF	TGTGCCAGCAGCATATACAGAGGCGAGCAGTACTTC
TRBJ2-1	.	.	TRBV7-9	CASLRGGNSYNEQFF	TGTGCCAGCTTGAGGGGCGGGAATTCCTACAATGAGCAGTTCTTC
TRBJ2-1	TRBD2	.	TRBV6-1	CASSEVNAASGLLSSYNEQFF	TGTGCCAGCAGTGAAGTGAATGCGGCTAGCGGGCTTTTGAGCTCCTACAATGAGCAGTTCTTC
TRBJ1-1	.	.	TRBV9	CASSVAGAGATEAFF	TGTGCCAGCAGCGTAGCGGGGGCCGGAGCTACTGAAGCTTTCTTT
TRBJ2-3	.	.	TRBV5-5	CASSLGQSITDTQYF	TGTGCCAGCAGCTTGGGACAGTCTATCACAGATACGCAGTATTTT
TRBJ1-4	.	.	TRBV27	CASTHGSSRGEKLFF	TGTGCCAGCACCCATGGGTCAAGCCGGGGCGAAAAACTGTTTTTT
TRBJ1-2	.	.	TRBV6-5	CASTEGTGHRGYTF	TGTGCCAGCACCGAGGGAACAGGCCACCGCGGCTACACCTTC
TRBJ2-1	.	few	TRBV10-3	CAISESSNEQFF	TGTGCCATCAGTGAGTCTAGTAATGAGCAGTTCTTC
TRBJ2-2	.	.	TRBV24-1	CATSGPLVGGSDTGELFF	TGTGCCACCAGTGGACCGCTGGTCGGAGGGTCGGACACCGGGGAGCTGTTTTTT
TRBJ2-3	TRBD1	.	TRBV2	CASSAGTGGSTDTQYF	TGTGCCAGCAGTGCCGGGACAGGGGGTAGCACAGATACGCAGTATTTT
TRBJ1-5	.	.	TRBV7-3	CASSLTGNSNQPQHF	TGTGCCAGCAGCTTAACCGGTAATAGCAATCAGCCCCAGCATTTT
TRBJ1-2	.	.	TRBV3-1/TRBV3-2	CASSQGGGYGYTF	TGTGCCAGCAGCCAAGGGGGCGGCTATGGCTACACCTTC
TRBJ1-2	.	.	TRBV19	CASSRTKNGYTF	TGTGCCAGTAGTAGGACAAAGAATGGCTACACCTTC
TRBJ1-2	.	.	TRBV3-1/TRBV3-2	CASSQGSNYGYTF	TGTGCCAGCAGCCAGGGATCGAACTATGGCTACACCTTC
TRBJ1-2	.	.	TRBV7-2	CASSSNQGDYGYTF	TGTGCCAGCAGCTCAAACCAGGGCGACTATGGCTACACCTTC
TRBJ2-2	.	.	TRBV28	CASSPIGGEAGELFF	TGTGCCAGCAGCCCCATAGGGGGGGAAGCCGGGGAGCTGTTTTTT
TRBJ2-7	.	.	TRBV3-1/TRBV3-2	CASSQGRDEQYF	TGTGCCAGCAGCCAAGGGCGCGACGAGCAGTACTTC
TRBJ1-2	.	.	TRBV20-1	CSPAGTQGYTF	TGCAGCCCGGCAGGGACTCAAGGCTACACCTTC
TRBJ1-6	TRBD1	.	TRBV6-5	CASSSTGTDNSPLHF	TGTGCCAGCAGTTCGACAGGGACGGATAATTCACCCCTCCACTTT
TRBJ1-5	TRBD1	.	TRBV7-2	CASSFGRGGQPQHF	TGTGCCAGCAGCTTCGGCAGGGGGGGTCAGCCCCAGCATTTT
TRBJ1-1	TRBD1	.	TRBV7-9	CASSLGRGPTEAFF	TGTGCCAGCAGCTTAGGAAGGGGGCCCACTGAAGCTTTCTTT
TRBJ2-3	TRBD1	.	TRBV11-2	CASSRNTGAGTDTQYF	TGTGCCAGCAGCCGAAATACAGGGGCCGGCACAGATACGCAGTATTTT
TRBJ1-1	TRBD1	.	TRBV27	CASSLRRQGATGGAEAFF	TGTGCCAGCAGTTTACGTCGGCAGGGGGCGACCGGGGGCGCTGAAGCTTTCTTT
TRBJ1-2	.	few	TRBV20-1	CSVLSNYGYTF	TGCAGTGTTCTATCAAACTATGGCTACACCTTC
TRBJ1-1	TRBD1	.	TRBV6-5	CASSYEGTGRTTEAFF	TGTGCCAGCAGTTACGAGGGGACAGGGCGGACCACTGAAGCTTTCTTT
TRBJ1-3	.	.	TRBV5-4	CASSPAASGNTIYF	TGTGCCAGCAGCCCGGCGGCCTCTGGAAACACCATATATTTT